The source of this TCR beta chain is a study of siplizumab effects on memory and regulatory T cells. Overall study findings and caveats: Controls had approximately 27% Treg-derived mappable alloreactive CD4+ clones on average, versus approximately 70% with siplizumab.

Each sample contributed around 10^5 TCR templates to the assay. The protocol was immunoSEQ multiplex PCR, while the TCRdb copy is restricted to in-frame clones and leaves out a portion. The data show about 6,500 clones, around 58% seen once. In the case of this clone: The antigen is undetermined.

This TCR was recovered from a human donor in good health. The source material was effector memory CD8+ T cells sorted from blood. The subset: unstimulated CD8+ effector memory T cells.

The CDR3 is CASSLAGSSYEQYF. The CDR3 region has the DNA TGTGCCAGCAGCTTGGCAGGGAGCTCCTACGAGCAGTACTTC. The chain recombines TRBV7-3 with TRBJ2-7; D assignment may be TRBD1 or TRBD2 (5 bases each). The V end lost 3 bases, the J end lost 0 bases, and 9 bases lay between the germline ends. Per germline, CDR1 SGHTA and CDR2 FQGTGA. There are 14 residues in the CDR3.